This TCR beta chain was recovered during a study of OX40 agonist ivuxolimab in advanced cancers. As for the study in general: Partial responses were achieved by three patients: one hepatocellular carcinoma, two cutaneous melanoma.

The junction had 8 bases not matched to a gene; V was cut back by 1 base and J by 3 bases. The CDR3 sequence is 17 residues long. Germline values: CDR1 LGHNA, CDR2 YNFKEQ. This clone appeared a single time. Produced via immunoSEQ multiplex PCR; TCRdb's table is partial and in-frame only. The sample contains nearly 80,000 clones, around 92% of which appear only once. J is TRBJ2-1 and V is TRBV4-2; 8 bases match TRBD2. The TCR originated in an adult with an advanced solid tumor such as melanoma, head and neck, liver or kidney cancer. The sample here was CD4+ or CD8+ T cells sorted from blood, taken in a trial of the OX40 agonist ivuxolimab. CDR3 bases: TGTGCCAGCAGCCAAGTTCCCGGAAGCGGGAGCTACAATGAGCAGTTCTTC. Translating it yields CASSQVPGSGSYNEQFF.